This entry lists 27 T cell receptor beta chains sequenced from one sample in a study of blood T cell repertoires in COVID-19 (TCRdb year 2020). Library preparation was by the immunoSEQ multiplex PCR assay. The source is immuneACCESS, and TCRdb retained only in-frame sequences with V and J called. Part of the clones is not carried over; for the studies checked, unresolved V genes explain less than half of this, and the remainder is unexplained. The sample table lists 250,000 or so clones, less than 95% of them with a count of one. The biggest ten clones account for less than 3.5% of the sample. What was sequenced was PBMCs or T cells enriched from blood (not recorded which). The receptors were gathered from a man aged 40-49 years who had been exposed to COVID-19.

The chain uses TRBV9 and TRBJ2-1; possible D gene TRBD1, 6 bases. This CDR3 is 15 amino acids long. Germline lookup yields CDR1 SGDLS and CDR2 YYNGEE. Trimming stripped 4 bases from V and 8 bases from J, with 19 bases between. In DNA form, the CDR3 reads TGTGCCAGCAGCCCTCTCGACAGGCCATTCGATGAGCAGTTCTTC. This encodes CASSPLDRPFDEQFF.

The CDR3 coding sequence is TGTGCCAGCACCTGGGGGACAGGGGGGATTGACGCTGAAGCTTTCTTT. This translates into CASTWGTGGIDAEAFF. This chain joins TRBV5-4 and TRBJ1-1, with 11 bases aligning to TRBD1. The CDR3 is 16 amino acids. V was clipped by 6 bases and J by 6 bases; unmatched bases: 13. Germline CDR1 and CDR2: SGHNT and YYREEE (reference sequence).

The chain has TRBV28 and TRBJ1-6, with D unresolved. V was shortened by 7 bases and J by 7 bases, with 11 bases between the two germline ends. Germline CDR1 and CDR2: MDHEN and SYDVKM. The CDR3 has 13 amino acids. This CDR3 reads CASMVGRNSPLHF. The CDR3 nucleotides are TGTGCCAGCATGGTGGGGAGAAATTCACCCCTCCACTTT.

This clone came up once. This chain links TRBV6-5 with TRBJ1-1, with D possibly being TRBD1 (6 bases). This CDR3 contains 15 residues. Germline-derived CDR1 and CDR2 are MNHEY and SVGAGI. Trimming cost V 7 bases and J 2 bases, with 17 bases left between them. CDR3 residues: CASTSDLGGNTEAFF. For the CDR3, the DNA is TGTGCCAGCACTTCAGACCTAGGGGGTAACACTGAAGCTTTCTTT.

The chain has TRBV29-1 and TRBJ2-7; tentatively, D is TRBD2 (6 bases). Germline values: CDR1 SQVTM, CDR2 ANQGSEA. V was shortened by 6 bases and J by 0 bases, with 12 bases between the two germline ends. The CDR3 runs 13 residues. Here the CDR3 reads CSVSGTFSYEQYF. CDR3 in DNA: TGCAGCGTGTCCGGGACTTTCTCCTACGAGCAGTACTTC.

This clone was counted a single time. The V and J genes are TRBV5-6 and TRBJ1-1; possible D gene TRBD1, 6 bases. The V end lost 3 bases, the J end lost 5 bases, and 14 bases lay between the germline ends. Germline assignment: CDR1 SGHDT and CDR2 YYEEEE. This CDR3 has 14 amino acids. Written as DNA, the CDR3 is TGTGCCAGCAGCTACGGACAGCGGGGGACTGAAGCTTTCTTT. Protein product: CASSYGQRGTEAFF. The whole variable domain, filled in from reference TRBV5-6 and TRBJ1-1, reads DAGVTQSPTHLIKTRGQQVTLRCSPKSGHDTVSWYQQALGQGPQFIFQYYEEEERQRGNFPDRFSGHQFPNYSSELNVNALLLGDSALYLCASSYGQRGTEAFFGQGTRLTVV.

The genes are TRBV29-1 and TRBJ2-7, with 9 bases lining up with TRBD2. Trimming at V came to 0 bases and at J to 3 bases, leaving 6 bases not matched to a gene. From germline, CDR1 is SQVTM and CDR2 ANQGSEA. The CDR3 covers 15 residues. CDR3: CSVEDHSGSGYEQYF. Here the CDR3 DNA reads TGCAGCGTTGAAGACCATAGCGGGAGTGGCTACGAGCAGTACTTC.

The chain has TRBV3-1 (or the pseudogene TRBV3-2) and TRBJ2-7; 7 positions match TRBD2. The V and J ends lost 1 base and 1 base, in that order; junction bases with no gene match: 13. This CDR3 contains 18 residues. Per germline, CDR1 LGHDT and CDR2 YNNKEL (reference sequence). The CDR3 reads CASSQVGVEAGWSYEQYF. CDR3 DNA sequence: TGTGCCAGCAGCCAAGTAGGGGTTGAAGCGGGATGGTCCTACGAGCAGTACTTC.

This chain links TRBV6-5 with TRBJ1-1; TRBD1 is a possible D gene (6 bases). The CDR3 runs 15 residues. Trimming pared 5 bases from V and 1 base from J, leaving 14 bases between. The germline V gene has CDR1 MNHEY and CDR2 SVGAGI. The CDR3 nucleotides are TGTGCCAGCAGTCCTCCTGGACAGACGAACACTGAAGCTTTCTTT. Translation gives CASSPPGQTNTEAFF.

This rearrangement joins TRBV11-2 to TRBJ1-5, with D unclear. V lost 1 base, J lost 6 bases, and 10 bases lay in between. Germline V gene data show CDR1 as SGHAT and CDR2 as FQNNGV. The CDR3 runs 14 residues. In nucleotides, the CDR3 is TGTGCCAGCAGCTTAGGGGAGGGTGGTCAGCCCCAGCATTTT. Translation gives CASSLGEGGQPQHF.

This clone was seen once. This chain joins TRBV11-2 and TRBJ2-1, with 7 bases aligning to TRBD1. After removal of 1 base from V and 8 bases from J, the junction contained 5 bases not matched to a gene. CDR3 length: 14 residues. Germline lookup yields CDR1 SGHAT and CDR2 FQNNGV. CDR3: CASSLGNTGDEQFF. CDR3 bases: TGTGCCAGCAGCTTAGGGAACACAGGGGATGAGCAGTTCTTC. Full variable domain (rest looked up from reference TRBV11-2 and TRBJ2-1): EAGVAQSPRYKIIEKRQSVAFWCNPISGHATLYWYQQILGQGPKLLIQFQNNGVVDDSQLPKDRFSAERLKGVDSTLKIQPAKLEDSAVYLCASSLGNTGDEQFFGPGTRLTVL.

The V call is TRBV15, the J call TRBJ2-7; 7 bases match TRBD1. CDR3 length: 14 residues. Germline lookup yields CDR1 LNHNV and CDR2 YYDKDF (reference sequence). J lost 3 bases, V lost 0 bases, and 2 bases had no gene match. CDR3 DNA: TGTGCCACCAGCAGAGAACAGGGGAACTACGAGCAGTACTTC. The encoded protein is CATSREQGNYEQYF.

This chain joins TRBV11-2 and TRBJ2-3, with D possibly being TRBD2 (6 bases). With 8 bases removed from V and 4 bases from J, the gap between germline ends came to 22 bases. This CDR3 contains 16 residues. CDR1 is SGHAT and CDR2 is FQNNGV in the germline V gene. The CDR3 here is CASGYLDREEADTQYF. The CDR3 region has the DNA TGTGCCAGCGGATACTTAGATAGGGAGGAGGCAGATACGCAGTATTTT.

The chain links TRBV20-1 to TRBJ1-1, with D maybe TRBD1 (5 bases). V lost 3 bases and J lost 1, with 12 bases in between. Germline V gives CDR1 DFQATT, CDR2 SNEGSKA (reference sequence). The length of the CDR3 is 14 residues. The CDR3 DNA follows: TGCAGTGCTAGTCAAGCAGGGCCGAACACTGAAGCTTTCTTT. As protein: CSASQAGPNTEAFF.

The genes are TRBV29-1 and TRBJ2-1; TRBD1 matches at 7 bases. The germline V gene encodes CDR1 SQVTM and CDR2 ANQGSEA. This CDR3 is 12 amino acids long. The trim removed 7 bases at V and 3 bases at J, leaving 3 bases unmatched. The CDR3 region is CSGGTDYNEQFF. For the CDR3, the DNA is TGCAGCGGGGGGACAGACTACAATGAGCAGTTCTTC.

This sequence joins TRBV27 and TRBJ1-3, with D possibly TRBD1 on 6 matching bases. V was clipped by 8 bases and J by 0 bases, with 8 bases between them. The germline gives CDR1 MNHEY, CDR2 SMNVEV (reference sequence). There are 13 residues in the CDR3. The CDR3 nucleotides are TGTGCCAGCCGGACAGCCTCTGGAAACACCATATATTTT. Encoded protein: CASRTASGNTIYF.

This clone has only one observation. This rearrangement joins TRBV29-1 to TRBJ2-3; TRBD2 aligns across 13 bases. V trimming: 6 bases; J trimming: 6 bases; junction bases outside the gene matches: 3. Germline CDR1 SQVTM, CDR2 ANQGSEA. This CDR3 region has 13 residues. CDR3 DNA: TGCAGCGTCGGACTAGCGGGAGTTGATACGCAGTATTTT. It encodes CSVGLAGVDTQYF.

The chain employs TRBV5-6 and TRBJ2-7; 7 bases line up with TRBD1. V lost 0 bases and J lost 2; bases outside the gene matches: 2. CDR1 and CDR2 (germline): SGHDT, YYEEEE. This CDR3 is 14 amino acids long. As DNA, the CDR3 is TGTGCCAGCAGCTTGGGGGACAGCGCCTACGAGCAGTACTTC. This translates into CASSLGDSAYEQYF.

Here the CDR3 reads CGGRQGATDTQYF. CDR3 nucleotides: TGTGGGGGGAGACAGGGGGCGACAGATACGCAGTATTTT. The rearrangement uses TRBV30 and TRBJ2-3; 10 bases align to TRBD1. The CDR3 has 13 amino acids. Germline loops: CDR1 GTSNPN, CDR2 SVGIG (reference sequence).

Here the CDR3 reads CASFATGTGDYYEQYF. CDR3 in DNA: TGTGCCAGCTTTGCGACCGGGACAGGGGACTACTACGAGCAGTACTTC. The chain uses TRBV2 and TRBJ2-7; the match to TRBD1 covers 10 bases. The CDR3 spans 16 residues. Trimming at V came to 8 bases and at J to 3 bases, leaving 13 bases not matched to a gene. Germline-derived CDR1 and CDR2 are SNHLY and FYNNEI.

The chain combines TRBV24-1 with TRBJ1-1; maybe TRBD1 (5 bases). Germline CDR1 KGHDR, CDR2 SFDVKD. V was cut by 4 bases and J by 4 bases, with 9 bases left in between. The CDR3 is 13 amino acids. The chain's CDR3 is CATSEGDRTEAFF. Here the CDR3 DNA reads TGTGCCACCAGTGAAGGGGATCGCACTGAAGCTTTCTTT.

The chain couples TRBV7-2 to TRBJ2-2; D is unresolved. Germline assignment: CDR1 SGHTA and CDR2 FQGNSA. The V gene lost 1 base and the J gene lost 6 bases, with 12 bases spanning the gap. The CDR3 has 15 amino acids. As DNA, the CDR3 is TGTGCCAGCAGCTTAGAATACTTGTCACCCGGGGAGCTGTTTTTT. It codes for CASSLEYLSPGELFF.

Worth noting for this clone: The germline gene is not matched at one end of the junction; a read error may be the cause. The gene calls are TRBV5-6 and TRBJ1-2, with 8 bases that match TRBD1. The CDR3 totals 14 residues. The germline gives CDR1 SGHDT, CDR2 YYEEEE. The CDR3 bases are TGTGCCAGCACCTTGGACAGGGTTTACTATGGCTACACCTTC. Protein sequence: CASTLDRVYYGYTF.

V is TRBV11-2 and J is TRBJ2-7; weak D call: TRBD1 (5 bases). V was clipped by 1 base and J by 1 base, with 20 bases between them. The CDR3 runs 18 residues. The V gene's germline CDR1 is SGHAT and CDR2 FQNNGV. DNA of the CDR3: TGTGCCAGCAGCTTAGGTAGGGGCCGACAGATTCCTTCCTACGAGCAGTACTTC. It translates to CASSLGRGRQIPSYEQYF.

This chain links TRBV29-1 with TRBJ2-3; D gene uncertain. This CDR3 is built from 12 residues. Germline V gene data show CDR1 as SQVTM and CDR2 as ANQGSEA. Trimming removed 7 bases from V and 1 base from J, with 9 bases in between. CDR3 region: CSGNLGTDTQYF. CDR3 sequence (DNA): TGCAGCGGAAACCTAGGCACAGATACGCAGTATTTT.

This sequence joins TRBV28 and TRBJ1-2; 7 bases fit TRBD1. The CDR3 consists of 19 residues. The germline gives CDR1 MDHEN, CDR2 SYDVKM. Trimming cost V 7 bases and J 4 bases; bases outside gene matches: 24. The CDR3: CASTSNRGSIVKSLYGYTF. CDR3 DNA: TGTGCCAGCACTTCCAACAGGGGTAGCATTGTAAAGTCCCTCTATGGCTACACCTTC.

The genes are TRBV11-2 and TRBJ1-1, with unresolved D. CDR3 size: 15 residues. Germline V lookup: CDR1 SGHAT, CDR2 FQNNGV. V was clipped by 0 bases and J by 2 bases, with 10 bases between them. CDR3 nucleotides: TGTGCCAGCAGCTTAGACCCCACAGAAAACACTGAAGCTTTCTTT. Encoded protein: CASSLDPTENTEAFF.